This T cell receptor beta chain comes out of a study of cytomegalovirus exposure and HLA in healthy donors. Notes on this clone: Its target is not known.

The study's findings and limits: Sequencing artifact likely explains a cluster of highly shared sequence variants. With high specificity and sensitivity, the classifier reportedly diagnosed cytomegalovirus status.

Germline V gene sequence: CDR1 MNHNS, CDR2 SASEGT. The germline V and J ends were trimmed by 8 bases and 8 bases, with 21 bases remaining between them. The CDR3 has 14 residues. Likely unrecorded immune exposures existed in these nominally healthy donors. Primers: 60 Vbeta forward and 13 Jbeta reverse. Method: immunoSEQ multiplex PCR; TCRdb's copy keeps in-frame clones and lacks some. The sample has approximately 150,000 clones, under 70% seen once. The specimen was PBMCs. The sequence came from a middle-aged woman in good health and CMV-seropositive. The chain links TRBV6-1 to TRBJ1-2, with D perhaps TRBD1 (5 bases). CDR3 sequence (DNA): TGTGCCAGCGGTGGGGAAGCGTCAGGGAAAGGCTACACCTTC. Residues: CASGGEASGKGYTF.